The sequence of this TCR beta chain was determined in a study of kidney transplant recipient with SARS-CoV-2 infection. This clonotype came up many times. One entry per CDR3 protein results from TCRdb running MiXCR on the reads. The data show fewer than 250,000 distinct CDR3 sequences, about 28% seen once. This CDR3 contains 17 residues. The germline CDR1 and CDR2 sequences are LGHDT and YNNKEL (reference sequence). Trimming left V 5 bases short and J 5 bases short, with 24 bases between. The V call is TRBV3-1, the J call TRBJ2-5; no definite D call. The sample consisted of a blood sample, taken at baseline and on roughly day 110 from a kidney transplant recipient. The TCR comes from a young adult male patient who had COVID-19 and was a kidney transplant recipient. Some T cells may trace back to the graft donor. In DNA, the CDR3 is TGTGCCAGCAGCGACTTAGGTCCCATTTCTTTCTCTGAGACCCAGTACTTC. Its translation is CASSDLGPISFSETQYF.